Given below is one TCR beta chain in context. Its antigen is unidentified. The entry originates in a study of beta chain features in type 1 diabetes. The CDR3 has 16 amino acids. Germline V gives CDR1 KGHSH, CDR2 LQKENI. V gave up 3 bases and J gave up 2 bases; unmatched junction bases: 8. Study-level points and caveats: Cells carrying high TCR expression could end up over-represented when cDNA is sequenced.

What was sequenced were expressed TCRB transcripts, since all of the isolated RNA had been reverse transcribed. Using immunoSEQ multiplex PCR, the repertoire was profiled, and TCRdb retains in-frame clones only, with some absent. The table has some 400,000 clones, more than 13% seen once. One heparinised blood draw averaging approximately 0.11 L was given by each donor. Based on CD45RO/CCR7/CD25/CD127/CD95/CD27, CD4+ regulatory, stem cell-like memory, naive and central memory cells were sorted. The chain joins TRBV18 to TRBJ2-7; 9 nucleotides match TRBD2. The TCR sequence derives from a woman younger than 30 in good health. The source material was naive CD4+ T cells from blood. CDR3 sequence (DNA): TGTGCCAGCTCACCTTCCTTAGCGGGAGCCACCTACGAGCAGTACTTC. Translating it yields CASSPSLAGATYEQYF.